Presented here are 2 T cell receptor beta chains from one specimen sequenced in a study of early T cells in non-severe SARS-CoV-2 infection. TCRdb itself ran the 5' RACE reads through MiXCR, one entry per CDR3 protein. The table has approximately 70,000 distinct CDR3 sequences, about an eighth seen once. The specimen was whole blood, collected at baseline. These receptors all stem from an adult who was a healthcare worker with PCR-confirmed SARS-CoV-2 infection or an uninfected control (not recorded which).

This clonotype was counted between two and nine times. J is TRBJ2-1 and V is TRBV7-9; 8 bases fit TRBD2. Losses at the gene ends were 5 bases for V and 7 bases for J; bases not matched to a gene: 7. Germline V CDR1 and CDR2: SEHNR, FQNEAQ (reference sequence). This CDR3 has 14 amino acids. The CDR3 coding sequence is TGTGCCAGCAGCCGCAAGCGGGAGCTAAATGAGCAGTTCTTC. Its translation is CASSRKRELNEQFF.

Only one count was recorded for this clonotype. The rearrangement joins TRBV6-2 or TRBV6-3 to TRBJ1-6; D unresolved. Trimming left V 0 bases short and J 13 bases short, with 10 bases between. Germline loops: CDR1 MNHEY, CDR2 SVGEGT. This CDR3 comprises 13 residues. This chain's CDR3 is CASSYSLGSPLHF. The CDR3 DNA is TGTGCCAGCAGTTACTCGCTGGGGAGTCCCCTCCACTTT.